The 9 T cell receptor beta chains in this list originate from one sample, sequenced in a study of cytomegalovirus exposure and HLA in healthy donors. The PCR contained 60 Vbeta and 13 Jbeta primers. Profiling relied on immunoSEQ multiplex PCR, and the TCRdb table lists in-frame clones only, not all of them. The table records over 100,000 clones, less than 80% of them present only once. The specimen was PBMCs. The receptors stem from a man in his fifties or sixties in good health and CMV-seropositive.

The chain recombines TRBV7-9 with TRBJ2-1; TRBD2 aligns across 8 bases. V lost 2 bases to trimming and J lost 6 bases; unmatched junction nucleotides: 3. Germline-derived CDR1 and CDR2 are SEHNR and FQNEAQ (reference sequence). This CDR3 spans 14 amino acids. The CDR3 loop reads CASSLSGGGNEQFF. In nucleotides, the CDR3 is TGTGCCAGCAGCTTAAGCGGGGGTGGCAATGAGCAGTTCTTC.

The CDR3 spells CASSPGQGGHGYTF. The CDR3 DNA reads TGTGCCAGCTCACCAGGGCAGGGGGGACATGGCTACACCTTC. The chain is built from TRBV18 and TRBJ1-2; TRBD1 agrees at 7 bases. CDR3 length: 14 amino acids. J was trimmed by 6 bases and V by 2 bases; bases with no gene match: 6. The germline V gene encodes CDR1 KGHSH and CDR2 LQKENI. Looking up the rest from reference TRBV18 and TRBJ1-2 gives the full variable domain: NAGVMQNPRHLVRRRGQEARLRCSPMKGHSHVYWYRQLPEEGLKFMVYLQKENIIDESGMPKERFSAEFPKEGPSILRIQQVVRGDSAAYFCASSPGQGGHGYTFGSGTRLTVV.

Turning to this clone: An end of the junction differs from the germline gene, which may be a read error. This chain links TRBV7-9 with TRBJ1-1; 7 bases align to TRBD1. The V gene's germline CDR1 is SEHNR and CDR2 FQNEAQ (reference sequence). This CDR3 contains 15 residues. The CDR3 DNA sequence: TGTTCCAGCAGTAGACGAGGGGGCATGAACACTGAAGCTTTCTTT. Translated: CSSSRRGGMNTEAFF.

CDR3 amino acids: CSVVTRQGSYGYTF. CDR3 DNA sequence: TGCAGCGTTGTGACCCGGCAGGGGAGCTATGGCTACACCTTC. The V and J genes are TRBV29-1 and TRBJ1-2; maybe TRBD1 (6 bases). V lost 4 bases, J lost 4 bases, and 16 bases lay in between. From germline, CDR1 is SQVTM and CDR2 ANQGSEA. The CDR3 spans 14 residues. The entire variable domain, with the rest obtained from reference TRBV29-1 and TRBJ1-2, is as follows: SAVISQKPSRDICQRGTSLTIQCQVDSQVTMMFWYRQQPGQSLTLIATANQGSEATYESGFVIDKFPISRPNLTFSTLTVSNMSPEDSSIYLCSVVTRQGSYGYTFGSGTRLTVV.

The V and J genes are TRBV5-1 and TRBJ2-3, with TRBD2 matching 10 bases. Germline loops: CDR1 SGHRS, CDR2 YFSETQ. V lost 5 bases to trimming and J lost 2 bases; unmatched junction nucleotides: 5. This CDR3 has 15 amino acids. The CDR3 sequence is CASRGTSAVTDTQYF. In nucleotides, the CDR3 is TGCGCCAGCAGGGGGACTAGCGCGGTCACAGATACGCAGTATTTT.

The chain employs TRBV20-1 and TRBJ2-7; TRBD2 matches 7 bases. The CDR3 is 11 amino acids. The J segment lost 7 bases and the V segment lost 5 bases, leaving 5 bases of the junction unmatched. CDR1 and CDR2 (germline): DFQATT, SNEGSKA (reference sequence). The DNA for the CDR3 is TGCAGTGCTCGCGGGAGCGGGGAGCAGTACTTC. Its protein product is CSARGSGEQYF.

The CDR3 DNA reads TGTGCCAGCAGTTTTCGACAGGGGACGGGCGAGCAGTACTTC. Protein: CASSFRQGTGEQYF. The V call is TRBV27, the J call TRBJ2-7, with 8 nucleotides matching TRBD1. In germline, CDR1 is MNHEY, CDR2 SMNVEV (reference sequence). The V and J ends lost 3 bases and 6 bases, in that order; junction bases with no gene match: 7. This CDR3 has 14 residues.

To note about this clone: Germline and junction disagree at one end, which may indicate a read error. V is TRBV27 and J is TRBJ2-5; D is ambiguous. The CDR3 contains 13 residues. In germline, CDR1 is MNHEY, CDR2 SMNVEV (reference sequence). CDR3 in amino acids: CASRPRAQETQYF. CDR3 in DNA: TGTGCCAGCAGACCGAGAGCTCAAGAAACCCAGTACTTC.

There are a few counts of this clone. The J gene is TRBJ1-2, the V gene TRBV6-5; D is unclear. The CDR3 extends over 15 amino acids. Trimming removed 0 bases from V and 8 bases from J, with 16 bases in between. CDR1 MNHEY and CDR2 SVGAGI come from the germline V gene. The CDR3, as DNA: TGTGCCAGCAGTTACTCTCAGGTGCCTACGGGAGGCTACACCTTC. Translation gives CASSYSQVPTGGYTF.